This note documents a single T cell receptor beta chain sequence. Its specificity is unknown. TEMRA cells were FACS-enriched and CD8+ and CD4+ T cells negatively isolated. Reverse transcription of about 0.45 to 1 ug RNA used random hexamers. One entry per CDR3 protein results from TCRdb running MiXCR on the immunoSEQ multiplex PCR reads. The profile shows 130,000 or so distinct CDR3 sequences, roughly 94% of them singletons. This sample stems from a study of CD8 T cells in Susac syndrome. Overall study: Roughly eight of the sequenced Susac syndrome patients were in remission, and 5 or 6 had active disease. Overall study results and limits: In total CD8+ repertoires, around 15 Susac-specific public clones were detected, and CD8+ TEMRA repertoires contained five.

Germline CDR1 reads DFQATT; CDR2 reads SNEGSKA (reference sequence). CDR3 length: 17 residues. With 3 bases clipped from V and 2 bases from J, the junction kept 14 bases outside the gene matches. This rearrangement joins TRBV20-1 to TRBJ2-3; 7 bases are shared with TRBD2. Sequenced sample: CD8+ T cells from PBMCs. The clonotype originates from a human donor with Susac syndrome. The chain's CDR3 is CSASAPPTSETTDTQYF. CDR3 nucleotides: TGCAGTGCTAGCGCACCTCCAACTAGCGAGACCACAGATACGCAGTATTTT.